The clone carrying this T cell receptor beta chain was counted once. Its antigen remains unidentified. Some clones are missing from TCRdb's copy, which holds only in-frame ones; the method was immunoSEQ multiplex PCR. The top ten hold approximately 0.11% of the sample, which has around 600,000 clones, 95% seen once. As defined, naive CD8 cells were CD45RO-negative and positively selected for CCR7, with terminally differentiated effector memory CD45RA+ cells excluded. This sample was taken from a study of shared clonotypes between healthy human individuals. Trimming pared 5 bases from V and 8 bases from J, leaving 16 bases between. Germline-derived CDR1 and CDR2 are PRHDT and FYEKMQ (reference sequence). The CDR3 has 14 residues. Study-level findings and limits: Estimated richness was generally greater in naive than memory subsets. A reduction in generation probabilities was seen for non-shared clonotypes relative to those shared by all four donors.

The gene calls are TRBV13 and TRBJ2-1, with D uncertain. The clonotype originates from a woman aged 25 to 39 in good health. Sequenced: naive CD8+ T cells sorted from blood. The CDR3 region is CASSPSQAWDEQFF. The CDR3 region has the DNA TGTGCCAGCAGCCCATCCCAGGCCTGGGATGAGCAGTTCTTC.